Shown below are 32 T cell receptor beta chains from a single sample sequenced in a study of CD8+ T cells in alopecia areata. Cell sorting was performed on pooled cutaneous lymph node cells with CD4, CD8alpha, NKG2D, NKG2ACE and other markers. Following RNA extraction, reverse transcription yielded cDNA that acted as the sequencing template. Data came from immunoSEQ multiplex PCR; TCRdb stores just in-frame clones and leaves some out. The sample contains 20,000 or so clones, none of them singletons. Source material: CD8+ T cells sorted from a lymph node. The receptors shown here come from a C3H/HeJ mouse with alopecia areata. Strain haplotype (MHC): H2-k.

As concerns this clone: Gene names and germline match the mouse. The sequenced fragment ends 4 residues before the CDR3 boundary, so the rest is inferred from the germline J gene. This rearrangement joins TRBV1 to TRBJ2-7; 12 positions match TRBD2. CDR1 and CDR2 from the germline V gene are NSQYPW and LRSPGD (reference sequence). The junction had 1 base not matched to a gene; V was cut back by 1 base and J by 3 bases. This CDR3 spans 15 amino acids. The DNA read from the CDR3 is TGCACCTGCAGTGCAGGGGGACTGGGGGGCTAT. Protein sequence: CTCSAGGLGGY. The CDR3 reads in full as CTCSAGGLGGYEQYF.

This clone came up many times. Gene labels here are mouse ones. Read coverage stops 4 residues before the CDR3 terminus; the germline J gene supplies the remainder. The chain carries TRBV1 and TRBJ1-2; 10 nucleotides match TRBD1. CDR1 is NSQYPW and CDR2 is LRSPGD in the germline V gene (reference sequence). The CDR3 totals 15 residues. Unmatched junction bases numbered 2, after V lost 0 bases and J lost 4 bases. The sequenced part of the CDR3 DNA is TGCACCTGCAGTGCAGATCGGACAGGGGGCTCC. This codes for CTCSADRTGGS. The whole CDR3 protein is CTCSADRTGGSDYTF. Using reference TRBV1 and TRBJ1-2 for the parts outside the CDR3, the full variable domain is VTLLEQNPRWRLVPRGQAVNLRCILKNSQYPWMSWYQQDLQKQLQWLFTLRSPGDKEVKSLPGADYLATRVTDTELRLQVANMSQGRTLYCTCSADRTGGSDYTFGSGTRLLVI.

This clone was observed many times. Gene and germline names: mouse. The read falls 4 residues short of the CDR3 end, and the missing part is taken from the germline J gene. The chain combines TRBV31 with TRBJ2-3; 7 bases are shared with TRBD2. This CDR3 comprises 15 residues. With 0 bases clipped from V and 0 bases from J, the junction kept 3 bases outside the gene matches. The V gene's germline CDR1 is GKSSPN and CDR2 SITVG. Partial CDR3 DNA: TGTGCCTGGAGTCTACTGGGGACTAGTGCAGAA. It is translated as CAWSLLGTSAE. From start to end, the CDR3 is CAWSLLGTSAETLYF.

A note on this clone: Gene names and germline refer to mouse. CDR3 sequence: CASRDREAEVFF. CDR3 DNA (partial): TGTGCAAGCAGGGACAGGGAGGCA. The chain joins TRBV16 to TRBJ1-1, with TRBD1 matching over 8 bases. The read ends 4 residues early relative to the CDR3; the germline J gene fills the gap. This CDR3 region has 12 residues. CDR1 and CDR2 from the germline V gene are SGHSA and FRNQAP. Full variable domain (rest looked up from reference TRBV16 and TRBJ1-1): NAGVIQTPRHKVTGKGQEATLWCEPISGHSAVFWYRQTIVQGLEFLTYFRNQAPIDDSGMPKERFSAQMPNQSHSTLKIQSTQPQDSAVYLCASRDREAEVFFGKGTRLTVV.

This clone was observed a few times. Here the gene names and germline are mouse. CDR3 DNA, as far as it was read: TGCACCTGCAGTGCGGCCGGGACTGGGGGTCTTTATGCT. It yields the protein CTCSAAGTGGLYA. The CDR3 in full is CTCSAAGTGGLYAEQFF. This rearrangement joins TRBV1 to TRBJ2-1; 11 nucleotides align to TRBD2. The CDR3 extends 4 residues past the end of the read, so its final part is completed from the germline J gene. V lost 3 bases, J lost 4 bases, and 8 bases stayed unmatched. Germline CDR1 and CDR2: NSQYPW and LRSPGD (reference sequence). This CDR3 spans 17 amino acids.

Concerning this clone itself: These gene names are mouse names. Coverage ceases 4 residues before the CDR3 finishes, and the germline J gene fills in the end. J is TRBJ2-1 and V is TRBV16, with 8 bases that match TRBD1. Per germline, CDR1 SGHSA and CDR2 FRNQAP. CDR3 length: 15 residues. The V segment lost 1 base and the J segment 1 base; nucleotides outside the gene matches: 0. CDR3 DNA, as far as it was read: TGTGCAAGCAGCTTAGGACAGGGGAACTATGCT. Residues: CASSLGQGNYA. From start to end, the CDR3 is CASSLGQGNYAEQFF.

Details on this clone: The germline and genes are mouse ones. The read finishes 4 residues shy of the CDR3 end, and the germline J gene is used to complete it. The chain joins TRBV1 to TRBJ2-7, with D possibly matching TRBD2 (6 bases). Germline lookup yields CDR1 NSQYPW and CDR2 LRSPGD (reference sequence). The CDR3 extends over 13 amino acids. CDR3 region: CTCSAPGVYEQYF. CDR3 DNA, as far as it was read: TGCACCTGCAGTGCACCTGGGGTATAT.

Points on this clone: The DNA translation disagrees with the TCRdb protein at residue 11, so the protein in this description comes from the DNA. Mouse gene names and germline throughout. Read sequence stops 3 residues before the CDR3 end, and the germline J gene provides the missing end. The rearrangement joins TRBV13-2 to TRBJ1-3; weak D call: TRBD1 (6 bases). Trimming pared 2 bases from V and 4 bases from J, leaving 10 bases between. Germline CDR1 and CDR2: NNHNN and SYGAGS (reference sequence). This CDR3 has 14 residues. The CDR3 spells CASGEHREGNTLYF. The DNA read from the CDR3 is TGTGCCAGCGGTGAACACAGGGAAGGAAATACG.

Of note for this clone: Genes here carry mouse names. The read ends 4 residues shy of where the CDR3 ends; the end is completed using the germline J gene. The gene calls are TRBV13-1 and TRBJ2-7; 8 bases are shared with TRBD2. Germline V gene sequence: CDR1 NSHNY, CDR2 SYGAGN. The CDR3 is made up of 14 amino acids. V lost 0 bases to trimming and J lost 2 bases; unmatched junction nucleotides: 1. Incomplete CDR3 DNA: TGTGCCAGCAGTGATGACTGGGGGCCCTAT. This encodes CASSDDWGPY. The full CDR3 protein is CASSDDWGPYEQYF.

This clone was observed many times. Genes and germline come from the mouse. Read data end 4 residues before the CDR3 end; the end is taken from the germline J gene. The chain joins TRBV13-3 to TRBJ2-3; a possible D gene is TRBD1 (6 bases). Trimming took 0 bases from V and 0 from J, leaving 8 bases between them. Germline V CDR1 and CDR2: NNHDY, SYVADS. There are 15 residues in the CDR3. Here the CDR3 reads CASSDVRGSAETLYF. The sequenced CDR3 bases are TGTGCCAGCAGTGATGTCAGGGGTAGTGCAGAA.

The table lists this clone with many counts. Mouse germline and gene names are used. The DNA ends 4 residues before the CDR3 does, and the rest of the CDR3 is filled in from the germline J gene. The V and J genes are TRBV31 and TRBJ2-1; 7 positions agree with TRBD2. J was trimmed by 1 base and V by 0 bases; bases with no gene match: 6. The CDR3 contains 16 residues. Germline assignment: CDR1 GKSSPN and CDR2 SITVG. CDR3 protein: CAWSLSWGENYAEQFF. The part of the CDR3 DNA that was read is TGTGCCTGGAGTCTCTCATGGGGGGAGAACTATGCT.

Comment on this clone: Gene names and germline refer to mouse. This CDR3 reads CASGVGTGGFQDTQYF. Partial CDR3 DNA: TGTGCCAGCGGTGTCGGGACTGGGGGGTTCCAAGAC. The chain carries TRBV13-2 and TRBJ2-5; 12 nucleotides align to TRBD2. Coverage ceases 4 residues before the CDR3 finishes, and the germline J gene fills in the end. The V gene's germline CDR1 is NNHNN and CDR2 SYGAGS (reference sequence). The CDR3 is made up of 16 amino acids. With 3 bases clipped from V and 2 bases from J, the junction kept 4 bases outside the gene matches.

This clone was recorded a few times. Gene names denote mouse genes. The read is 4 residues too short to cover the CDR3 end, so that end is filled in from the germline J gene. The V call is TRBV13-2, the J call TRBJ2-5, with D unresolved. Trimming removed 5 bases at V and 2 bases at J, with 6 bases between. Germline V gene lookup returns CDR1 NNHNN and CDR2 SYGAGS (reference sequence). CDR3 length: 12 amino acids. The covered CDR3 bases are TGTGCCAGCGGCCCCTCCCAAGAC. Amino acid sequence: CASGPSQD. The CDR3 as a whole reads CASGPSQDTQYF.

This clone showed up just a few times. Mouse names are used for the genes. The missing CDR3 end, 4 residues past where the read stops, is filled in from the germline J gene. The V gene is TRBV14, the J gene TRBJ2-1, with 7 bases aligning to TRBD1. J gave up 2 bases and V 4 bases, and 3 bases lay outside the gene matches. Germline CDR1 and CDR2: SGHDT and FRDEAV. The CDR3 has 14 amino acids. Partial CDR3 DNA: TGTGCCAGCAGTCCCCAGGGGGACTATGCT. Translating gives CASSPQGDYA. The entire CDR3 protein is CASSPQGDYAEQFF.

This clone showed up just a few times. Germline and genes: mouse. The missing CDR3 end, 4 residues past where the read stops, is filled in from the germline J gene. The chain employs TRBV19 and TRBJ2-1; 9 bases agree with TRBD2. The CDR3 sequence is 15 residues long. Per germline, CDR1 FNHDT and CDR2 SITEND (reference sequence). V dropped 3 bases and J dropped 1; count of bases not matched to a gene: 2. The CDR3: CASSTGTGNYAEQFF. CDR3 DNA, as far as it was read: TGTGCCAGCAGTACCGGGACTGGGAACTATGCT.

This clone was seen more than once but under ten times. These gene names are mouse names. The read halts 4 residues ahead of the CDR3 end, with the missing end drawn from the germline J gene. This chain connects TRBV29 to TRBJ1-4; 7 bases agree with TRBD1. CDR3 length: 12 amino acids. In germline, CDR1 is MSHET, CDR2 SYDVDS. J lost 5 bases, V lost 8 bases, and 2 bases had no gene match. The CDR3: CASRDSNERLFF. The DNA read from the CDR3 is TGTGCTAGCCGGGACAGTAACGAA.

In its sample, this clone was seen many times. Gene names refer to mouse genes. Read coverage stops 4 residues before the CDR3 terminus; the germline J gene supplies the remainder. The chain uses TRBV13-3 and TRBJ2-5; possible D gene TRBD1, 5 bases. The V gene's germline CDR1 is NNHDY and CDR2 SYVADS. The CDR3 covers 14 residues. CDR3 sequence: CASSDVGDGDTQYF. Partial CDR3 DNA: TGTGCCAGCAGTGATGTAGGGGATGGAGAC. Combining the CDR3 with reference TRBV13-3 and TRBJ2-5 gives the whole variable domain EAAVTQSPRSKVAVTGGKVTLSCHQTNNHDYMYWYRQDTGHGLRLIHYSYVADSTEKGDIPDGYKASRPSQENFSLILELASLSQTAVYFCASSDVGDGDTQYFGPGTRLLVL.

This clone turned up a few times. The genes and germline here are from mouse. The read ends 4 residues early relative to the CDR3; the germline J gene fills the gap. The gene calls are TRBV13-3 and TRBJ2-4; 11 nucleotides line up with TRBD2. CDR3 length: 14 amino acids. J was trimmed by 1 base and V by 7 bases; bases with no gene match: 2. CDR1 is NNHDY and CDR2 is SYVADS in the germline V gene. CDR3 DNA, as far as it was read: TGTGCCAGCGGGGGACTGGGGGGTCAAAAC. Encoded protein: CASGGLGGQN. From start to end, the CDR3 is CASGGLGGQNTLYF.

The sample holds many counts of this clone. The protein listed by TCRdb differs at residue 11 from the translated DNA, so the DNA translation is shown. Mouse gene names and germline throughout. The read ends 3 residues shy of where the CDR3 ends; the end is completed using the germline J gene. The rearrangement joins TRBV13-3 to TRBJ1-3; 9 nucleotides line up with TRBD1. The length of the CDR3 is 14 residues. Per germline, CDR1 NNHDY and CDR2 SYVADS. J was trimmed by 7 bases and V by 4 bases; bases with no gene match: 6. CDR3 bases read: TGTGCCAGCAGTCCCCGGGACAGGGAGAATACG. This sequence encodes CASSPRDRENT. The whole CDR3 reads CASSPRDRENTLYF.

Worth noting for this clone: Gene names are mouse gene names. The CDR3 bases that were read are TGTGCCAGCAGTTACTCGGACAGGGGTCAAGAC. It yields the protein CASSYSDRGQD. The complete CDR3 reads CASSYSDRGQDTQYF. The V and J genes are TRBV14 and TRBJ2-5, with TRBD1 matching over 9 bases. The read terminates 4 residues before the CDR3 end, so the remaining end is supplied by the germline J gene. Germline assignment: CDR1 SGHDT and CDR2 FRDEAV. There are 15 residues in the CDR3. The V gene end was trimmed by 3 bases and the J gene end by 3 bases; junction bases not matched to a gene: 5. The full variable domain, completed using reference TRBV14 and TRBJ2-5, is EAGVTQSPRYAVLQEGQAVSFWCDPISGHDTLYWYQQPRDQGPQLLVYFRDEAVIDNSQLPSDRFSAVRPKGTNSTLKIQSAKQGDTATYLCASSYSDRGQDTQYFGPGTRLLVL.

This clone occurred a few times. The gene names here belong to mouse. The read ends 4 residues shy of where the CDR3 ends; the end is completed using the germline J gene. The chain is built from TRBV13-3 and TRBJ2-4; 11 nucleotides match TRBD2. V gave up 7 bases and J gave up 0 bases; unmatched junction bases: 4. Germline CDR1 is NNHDY and CDR2 is SYVADS. The CDR3 has 15 residues. The CDR3 is CASRGLGGSQNTLYF. CDR3 bases read: TGTGCCAGCCGTGGACTGGGGGGCAGTCAAAAC.

This clone turned up a few times. The genes and germline here are from mouse. With the read ending 4 residues before the CDR3 end, the germline J gene is used to fill in that end. The chain uses TRBV13-3 and TRBJ2-4, with 9 bases lining up with TRBD1. Germline CDR1 NNHDY, CDR2 SYVADS. The J segment lost 1 base and the V segment lost 4 bases, leaving 4 bases of the junction unmatched. The CDR3 loop spans 15 amino acids. CDR3 residues: CASSLGQGGQNTLYF. Incomplete CDR3 DNA: TGTGCCAGCAGTCTGGGACAGGGTGGTCAAAAC.

Details on this clone: Gene names denote mouse genes. The read comes to an end 4 residues before the CDR3 does, leaving the germline J gene to fill in the end. The chain links TRBV31 to TRBJ2-1; a possible D gene is TRBD1 (6 bases). V gave up 1 base and J gave up 0 bases, with 7 bases separating them. The CDR3 has 14 residues. Per the germline V gene, CDR1 is GKSSPN and CDR2 is SITVG. CDR3 sequence reads: CAWSHRVNYAEQFF. The CDR3 DNA, read in part, is TGTGCCTGGAGTCACAGGGTTAACTATGCT.

Remarks on this clone: Gene names are mouse gene names. The CDR3 end lies 4 residues beyond the end of the read and is filled in from the germline J gene. The V gene is TRBV13-3, the J gene TRBJ2-1; 11 nucleotides line up with TRBD1. Germline V gene lookup returns CDR1 NNHDY and CDR2 SYVADS. CDR3 length equals 15 residues. The sequenced part of the CDR3 DNA is TGTGCCAGCAGTGATACGGGACAGGGGGGGGCT. Its translation: CASSDTGQGGA. The entire CDR3 is CASSDTGQGGAEQFF.

This clone was seen many times. All gene names here are mouse names. Read sequence stops 4 residues before the CDR3 end, and the germline J gene provides the missing end. This chain links TRBV1 with TRBJ2-1; TRBD2 matches 9 bases. Germline assignment: CDR1 NSQYPW and CDR2 LRSPGD (reference sequence). CDR3 length: 15 residues. The junction had 4 bases not matched to a gene; V was cut back by 4 bases and J by 3 bases. This CDR3 is CTCSGTGAGYAEQFF. The sequenced part of the CDR3 DNA is TGCACCTGCAGTGGGACTGGGGCGGGCTATGCT.

Details on this clone: Each gene name is a mouse one. Sequencing ends 4 residues short of the CDR3 end; the germline J gene provides the rest. The chain couples TRBV31 to TRBJ1-4; D not certain. Germline V gives CDR1 GKSSPN, CDR2 SITVG. V shed 3 bases and J shed 4 bases, with 6 bases lying between them. The CDR3 contains 12 residues. The CDR3 sequence is CAWRYNNERLFF. The CDR3 bases that were read are TGTGCCTGGAGGTACAACAACGAA.

In the case of this clone: Each gene name is a mouse one. The read ends 4 residues before the CDR3 terminus; that terminus is restored from the germline J gene. V and J are TRBV31 and TRBJ2-5, with a weak D call TRBD1 (7 bases). There are 13 residues in the CDR3. Germline lookup yields CDR1 GKSSPN and CDR2 SITVG. The CDR3 bases that were read are TGTGCCTGGAGTGAGGGGGCGGGGGAC. Translation: CAWSEGAGD. The CDR3, in full, reads CAWSEGAGDTQYF.

The table lists this clone with many counts. Gene and germline names: mouse. The read ends 4 residues before the CDR3 terminus; that terminus is restored from the germline J gene. J is TRBJ1-4 and V is TRBV13-3, with TRBD1 as a possible D gene (6 bases). Trimming left V 2 bases short and J 0 bases short, with 11 bases between. CDR3 length: 16 residues. The germline V gene has CDR1 NNHDY and CDR2 SYVADS. The CDR3 here is CASSERDKISNERLFF. Partial CDR3 DNA: TGTGCCAGCAGTGAAAGGGACAAAATTTCCAACGAA.

In the case of this clone: Gene names refer to mouse genes. Read data end 4 residues before the CDR3 end; the end is taken from the germline J gene. The rearrangement links TRBV13-1 to TRBJ2-2, with 10 bases identical to TRBD2. This CDR3 comprises 14 residues. Germline V gives CDR1 NSHNY, CDR2 SYGAGN. With V trimmed by 6 bases and J by 3 bases, 2 bases remained unmatched. The DNA read from the CDR3 is TGTGCCAGCAAAACTGGGGGGGACACCGGG. Protein product: CASKTGGDTG. The full CDR3 reads CASKTGGDTGQLYF.

For this clone: At residue 11, the TCRdb protein and translated DNA are inconsistent; the protein given comes from the DNA. Each gene name is a mouse one. The CDR3 end falls 3 residues outside the read, so it is completed with the germline J gene. The chain carries TRBV14 and TRBJ1-6; 8 bases are a match to TRBD1. TRBJ1-6 is recorded as an ORF, its role being uncertain. With V trimmed by 4 bases and J by 4 bases, 1 base remained unmatched. This CDR3 has 14 residues. Germline V CDR1 and CDR2: SGHDT, FRDEAV. The part of the CDR3 DNA that was read is TGTGCCAGCAGTCGACAGGGGTATAATTCGCCC. As protein: CASSRQGYNSP. The CDR3 reads in full as CASSRQGYNSPLYF.

This clone was observed a handful of times. A much larger clonotype is one base distant, so this may be a read error. Gene labels here are mouse ones. The CDR3 end lies 4 residues beyond the end of the read and is filled in from the germline J gene. Different DNA sequences within this sample yield the same CDR3. V usage is TRBV13-2 and J usage is TRBJ2-3, with TRBD1 matching 8 bases. CDR1 is NNHNN, CDR2 SYGAGS, per germline (reference sequence). Trimming removed 3 bases from V and 3 bases from J; junction bases left unmatched: 0. This CDR3 is built from 13 residues. The CDR3 loop is CASGGTGAETLYF. The DNA read from the CDR3 is TGTGCCAGCGGTGGGACAGGGGCAGAA.

This clone came up many times. Germline and genes here are mouse. The CDR3 end is not reached by the read, which stops 4 residues before it; the germline J gene fills it in. This chain links TRBV1 with TRBJ1-1; a weak D match, TRBD1 (5 bases). Germline loops: CDR1 NSQYPW, CDR2 LRSPGD (reference sequence). The CDR3 has 11 residues. The CDR3 bases that were read are TGCACCTGCAGTGGGCAGGGA. Its protein is CTCSGQG. The full CDR3 sequence reads CTCSGQGEVFF.